A single sample gave rise to the 11 T cell receptor beta chains below, sequenced in a study of T-cell memory formation after mild COVID-19. In TCRdb, the 5' RACE reads were re-called with MiXCR into one record per CDR3 protein. The sample shows about 400,000 distinct CDR3 sequences, more than 20% of them seen only once. The sequenced sample consisted of PBMCs or a T cell subset sorted from them (not recorded which). The receptors were sampled from an adult woman who had mild COVID-19 (a few samples of this study predate the infection). Cell type and time point are not known.

The chain employs TRBV4-1 and TRBJ2-1; 9 bases fit TRBD1. The CDR3 extends over 15 amino acids. The V gene end was trimmed by 6 bases and the J gene end by 5 bases; junction bases not matched to a gene: 8. Germline CDR1 reads MGHRA; CDR2 reads YSYEKL. The CDR3 sequence is CASRVPGQGNNEQFF. The CDR3 coding sequence is TGCGCCAGCAGGGTGCCGGGACAGGGAAACAATGAGCAGTTCTTC.

This clonotype came up a few times. The CDR3 bases are TGTGCCACTGGGACTAGCGGGAGTTCGAGTGAGCAGTTCTTC. Amino acid sequence: CATGTSGSSSEQFF. The chain carries TRBV24-1 and TRBJ2-1; TRBD2 agrees at 14 bases. The CDR3 is 14 residues long. J was trimmed by 9 bases and V by 10 bases; bases with no gene match: 7. Per the germline V gene, CDR1 is KGHDR and CDR2 is SFDVKD.

J is TRBJ1-1 and V is TRBV21-1. TRBV21-1 is a known pseudogene. The CDR3 spans 14 residues. The CDR3 DNA follows: TGTGCCAGCAGCAAAGCGCAGGGGAACACTGAAGCTTTCTTT. Protein: CASSKAQGNTEAFF.

The chain links TRBV3-1 to TRBJ1-2; 8 bases are a match to TRBD1. Unmatched junction bases numbered 12, after V lost 4 bases and J lost 2 bases. CDR3 length equals 17 residues. Germline V gene sequence: CDR1 LGHDT, CDR2 YNNKEL (reference sequence). CDR3 residues: CASSRGQGGGGNYGYTF. CDR3 sequence (DNA): TGTGCCAGCAGCCGTGGACAGGGAGGGGGGGGGAACTATGGCTACACCTTC.

The rearrangement uses TRBV20-1 and TRBJ1-5, with D unresolved. The CDR3 is 16 amino acids. With 4 bases removed from V and 0 bases from J, the gap between germline ends came to 16 bases. Germline V gene lookup returns CDR1 DFQATT and CDR2 SNEGSKA (reference sequence). CDR3 sequence (DNA): TGCAGTGCTATATGGCGGCCTGGATATAGCAATCAGCCCCAGCATTTT. Translated: CSAIWRPGYSNQPQHF.

The chain recombines TRBV5-8 with TRBJ2-1, with D perhaps TRBD1 or TRBD2 (5 bases each). Trimming took 1 base from V and 0 from J, leaving 14 bases between them. Germline CDR1 reads SGHTS; CDR2 reads YDEGEE. The CDR3 runs to 17 residues. The CDR3 is CASSLKVGTLSYNEQFF. The CDR3 DNA reads as TGTGCCAGCAGCTTGAAGGTGGGGACCCTCTCCTACAATGAGCAGTTCTTC.

This clonotype was seen a handful of times. The genes are TRBV4-3 and TRBJ1-1; D is unresolved. This CDR3 has 13 residues. V lost 0 bases and J lost 0, with 2 bases in between. CDR1 is LGHNA, CDR2 YSLEER, per germline. CDR3 DNA sequence: TGCGCCAGCAGCCAAGAGGTGAACACTGAAGCTTTCTTT. This codes for CASSQEVNTEAFF.

The chain joins TRBV6-5 to TRBJ1-1, with 10 bases aligning to TRBD1. Germline V gene sequence: CDR1 MNHEY, CDR2 SVGAGI. This CDR3 region has 15 residues. After removal of 5 bases from V and 1 base from J, the junction contained 4 bases not matched to a gene. For the CDR3, the DNA is TGTGCCAGCAGTGGAAGGACAGGGGGGAACACTGAAGCTTTCTTT. This encodes CASSGRTGGNTEAFF.

This clonotype was seen a handful of times. CDR3 nucleotides: TGCAGTGCTAGAGGAGGGGGCTTTAGCGGGTACGGAGAGACCCAGTACTTC. Encoded protein: CSARGGGFSGYGETQYF. This chain links TRBV20-1 with TRBJ2-5; D tentatively fits TRBD1 or TRBD2 (7 bases each). The CDR3 covers 17 residues. CDR1 and CDR2 (germline): DFQATT, SNEGSKA (reference sequence). V was pared by 1 base and J by 4 bases, with 22 bases between.

In its sample, this clonotype was seen a few times. The rearrangement uses TRBV7-9 and TRBJ2-5, with 12 nucleotides matching TRBD2. In germline, CDR1 is SEHNR, CDR2 FQNEAQ (reference sequence). The CDR3 spans 18 residues. V dropped 2 bases and J dropped 2; count of bases not matched to a gene: 9. The CDR3 bases are TGTGCCAGCAGCTTAAGCGGACTAGCGGGGAGGAAGCAAGAGACCCAGTACTTC. Amino acid sequence: CASSLSGLAGRKQETQYF.

This clonotype has only a few counts. The chain recombines TRBV29-1 with TRBJ2-5, with D perhaps matching TRBD2 (5 bases). CDR3 size: 14 residues. Deletions cut 6 bases from V and 4 bases from J, with 18 bases between. Germline V CDR1 and CDR2: SQVTM, ANQGSEA. The CDR3 reads CSVGWVRGGETQYF. The DNA of the CDR3 is TGCAGCGTGGGCTGGGTCCGAGGAGGAGAGACCCAGTACTTC.